Following are 3 T cell receptor beta chains from one sample sequenced in a study of blood T cell repertoires in COVID-19. This table comes from immunoSEQ multiplex PCR, and its TCRdb copy is limited to in-frame clones, with some not included. The sample has some 300,000 clones, over 85% seen once. Sequencing was done on a sample of PBMCs or T cells enriched from blood (not recorded which). The source is a woman in her twenties or thirties who had recovered from COVID-19.

The chain links TRBV6-2 or TRBV6-3 to TRBJ2-7, with 8 bases lining up with TRBD2. Germline CDR1 is MNHEY and CDR2 is SVGEGT. J lost 6 bases, V lost 0 bases, and 16 bases had no gene match. CDR3 length: 18 amino acids. CDR3 protein: CASSYSMWGAGGTLEQYF. The CDR3 DNA sequence: TGTGCCAGCAGTTACTCGATGTGGGGGGCGGGAGGTACCCTCGAGCAGTACTTC.

The chain couples TRBV2 to TRBJ2-7; D might be TRBD1 (6 bases). The CDR3 loop spans 13 amino acids. Trimming pared 8 bases from V and 0 bases from J, leaving 11 bases between. CDR1 and CDR2 (germline): SNHLY, FYNNEI. This chain's CDR3 is CASLGDNSYEQYF. DNA for the CDR3: TGTGCCAGCCTGGGGGACAACTCCTACGAGCAGTACTTC. The full variable domain, rest sourced from reference TRBV2 and TRBJ2-7, is EPEVTQTPSHQVTQMGQEVILRCVPISNHLYFYWYRQILGQKVEFLVSFYNNEISEKSEIFDDQFSVERPDGSNFTLKIRSTKLEDSAMYFCASLGDNSYEQYFGPGTRLTVT.

The chain joins TRBV30 to TRBJ1-4, with D unresolved. Germline V CDR1 and CDR2: GTSNPN, SVGIG (reference sequence). CDR3 length equals 11 residues. The CDR3 DNA sequence: TGTACGGTCGGGGTTAGTGAAAAACTGTTTTTT. Protein product: CTVGVSEKLFF.